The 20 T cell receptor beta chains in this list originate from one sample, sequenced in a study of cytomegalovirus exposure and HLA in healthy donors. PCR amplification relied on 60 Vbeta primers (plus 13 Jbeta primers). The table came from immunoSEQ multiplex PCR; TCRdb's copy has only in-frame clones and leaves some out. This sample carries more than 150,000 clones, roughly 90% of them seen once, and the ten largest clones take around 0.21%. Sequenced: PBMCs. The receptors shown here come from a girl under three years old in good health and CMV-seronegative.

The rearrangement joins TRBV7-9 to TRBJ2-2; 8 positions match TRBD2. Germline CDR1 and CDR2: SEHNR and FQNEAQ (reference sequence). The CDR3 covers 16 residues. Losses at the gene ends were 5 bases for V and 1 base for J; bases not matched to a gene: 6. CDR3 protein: CASSPSGRGNTGELFF. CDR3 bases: TGTGCCAGCAGCCCGAGCGGGAGAGGGAACACCGGGGAGCTGTTTTTT.

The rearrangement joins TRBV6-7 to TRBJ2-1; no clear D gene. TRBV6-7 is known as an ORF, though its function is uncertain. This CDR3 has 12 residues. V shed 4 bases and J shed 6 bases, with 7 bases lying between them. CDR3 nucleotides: TGTGCCAGCAGTTTACTCCCCAATGAGCAGTTCTTC. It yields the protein CASSLLPNEQFF.

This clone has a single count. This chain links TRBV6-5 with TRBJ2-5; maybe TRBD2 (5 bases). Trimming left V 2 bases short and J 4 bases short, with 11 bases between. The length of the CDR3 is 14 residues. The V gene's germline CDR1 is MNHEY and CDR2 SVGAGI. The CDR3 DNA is TGTGCCAGCAGTTACGCGGGTAGAGGAGAGACCCAGTACTTC. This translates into CASSYAGRGETQYF.

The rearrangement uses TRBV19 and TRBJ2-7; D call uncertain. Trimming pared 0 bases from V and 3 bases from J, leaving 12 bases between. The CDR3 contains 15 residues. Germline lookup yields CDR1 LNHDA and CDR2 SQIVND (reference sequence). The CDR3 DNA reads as TGTGCCAGTAGTATAGACCCTTCCGAGGTCTACGAGCAGTACTTC. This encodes CASSIDPSEVYEQYF.

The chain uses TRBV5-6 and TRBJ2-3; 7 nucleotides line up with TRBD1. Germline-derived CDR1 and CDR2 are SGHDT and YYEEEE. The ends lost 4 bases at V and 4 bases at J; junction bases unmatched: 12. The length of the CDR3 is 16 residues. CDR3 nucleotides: TGTGCCAGCAGCACCTTTCAGGGGGTTCACGCAGATACGCAGTATTTT. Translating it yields CASSTFQGVHADTQYF.

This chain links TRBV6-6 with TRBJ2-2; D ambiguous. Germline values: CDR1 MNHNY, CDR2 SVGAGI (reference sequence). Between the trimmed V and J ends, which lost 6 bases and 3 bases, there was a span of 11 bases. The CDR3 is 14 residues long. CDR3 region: CASSRDSYTGELFF. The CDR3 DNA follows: TGTGCCAGCAGCCGCGACTCTTACACCGGGGAGCTGTTTTTT.

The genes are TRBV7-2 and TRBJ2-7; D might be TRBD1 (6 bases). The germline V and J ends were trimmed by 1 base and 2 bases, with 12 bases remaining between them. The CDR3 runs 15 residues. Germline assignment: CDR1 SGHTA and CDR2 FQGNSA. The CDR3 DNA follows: TGTGCCAGCAGCTTAGACAGGGCTTCCACCTACGAGCAGTACTTC. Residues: CASSLDRASTYEQYF.

For the CDR3, the DNA is TGTGCCAGCTCACCCCGGACTAGCGGGAGCAATGAGCAGTTCTTC. Translated: CASSPRTSGSNEQFF. This chain links TRBV18 with TRBJ2-1, with 13 bases identical to TRBD2. From germline, CDR1 is KGHSH and CDR2 LQKENI. This CDR3 has 15 residues. Trimming at V came to 3 bases and at J to 6 bases, leaving 2 bases not matched to a gene.

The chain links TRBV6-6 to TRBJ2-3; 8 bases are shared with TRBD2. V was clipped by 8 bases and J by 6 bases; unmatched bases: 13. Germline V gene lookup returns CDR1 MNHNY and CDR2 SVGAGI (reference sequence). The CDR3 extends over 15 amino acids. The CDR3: CASQTTGGGKDTQYF. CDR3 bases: TGTGCCAGCCAGACAACGGGAGGGGGTAAGGATACGCAGTATTTT.

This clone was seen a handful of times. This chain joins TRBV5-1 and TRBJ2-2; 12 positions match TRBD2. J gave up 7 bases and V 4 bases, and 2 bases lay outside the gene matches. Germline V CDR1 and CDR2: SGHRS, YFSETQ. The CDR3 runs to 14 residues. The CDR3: CASSQGLAGGELFF. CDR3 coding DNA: TGCGCCAGCAGCCAGGGACTAGCGGGCGGGGAGCTGTTTTTT. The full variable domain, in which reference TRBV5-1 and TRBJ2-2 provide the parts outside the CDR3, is KAGVTQTPRYLIKTRGQQVTLSCSPISGHRSVSWYQQTPGQGLQFLFEYFSETQRNKGNFPGRFSGRQFSNSRSEMNVSTLELGDSALYLCASSQGLAGGELFFGEGSRLTVL.

CDR3 sequence reads: CASSFSWPNEQFF. In DNA form, the CDR3 reads TGTGCCAGCAGCTTCTCTTGGCCCAATGAGCAGTTCTTC. J is TRBJ2-1 and V is TRBV5-6; D not resolved. The CDR3 has 13 amino acids. In germline, CDR1 is SGHDT, CDR2 YYEEEE. The V and J ends lost 2 bases and 6 bases respectively, with 9 bases between them.

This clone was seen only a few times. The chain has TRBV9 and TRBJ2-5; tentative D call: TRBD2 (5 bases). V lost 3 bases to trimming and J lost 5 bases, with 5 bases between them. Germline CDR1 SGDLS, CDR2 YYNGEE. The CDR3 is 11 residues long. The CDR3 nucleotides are TGTGCCAGCAGCGCGGGGGAGACCCAGTACTTC. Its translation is CASSAGETQYF.

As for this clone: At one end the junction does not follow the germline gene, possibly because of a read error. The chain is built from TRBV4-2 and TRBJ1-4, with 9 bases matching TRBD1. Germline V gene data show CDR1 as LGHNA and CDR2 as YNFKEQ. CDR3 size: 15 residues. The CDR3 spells CASSPGTGKNEKLVF. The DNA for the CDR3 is TGTGCCAGCAGCCCTGGGACAGGGAAAAATGAAAAACTGGTTTTT.

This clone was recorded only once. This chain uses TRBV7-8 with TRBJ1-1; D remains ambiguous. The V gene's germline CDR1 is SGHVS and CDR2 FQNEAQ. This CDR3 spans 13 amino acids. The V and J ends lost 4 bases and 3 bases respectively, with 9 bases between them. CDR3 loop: CASSWSEDTEAFF. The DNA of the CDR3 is TGTGCCAGCAGCTGGTCGGAGGACACTGAAGCTTTCTTT. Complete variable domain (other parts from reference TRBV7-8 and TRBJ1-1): GAGVSQSPRYKVAKRGQDVALRCDPISGHVSLFWYQQALGQGPEFLTYFQNEAQLDKSGLPSDRFFAERPEGSVSTLKIQRTQQEDSAVYLCASSWSEDTEAFFGQGTRLTVV.

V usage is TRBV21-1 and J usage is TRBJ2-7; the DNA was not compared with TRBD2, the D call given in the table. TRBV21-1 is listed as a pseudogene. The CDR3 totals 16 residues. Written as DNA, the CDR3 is TGTGCCAACCCCAGTAGCGGGTTCCGCAGCACCTACGAGCAGTACTTC. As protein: CANPSSGFRSTYEQYF.

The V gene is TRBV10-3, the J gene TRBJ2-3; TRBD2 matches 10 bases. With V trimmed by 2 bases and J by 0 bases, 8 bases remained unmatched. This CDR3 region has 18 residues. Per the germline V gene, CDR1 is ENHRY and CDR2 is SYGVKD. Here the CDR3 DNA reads TGTGCCATCAGTGAGGGAGCGGGGGGGGGACCTAGCACAGATACGCAGTATTTT. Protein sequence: CAISEGAGGGPSTDTQYF.

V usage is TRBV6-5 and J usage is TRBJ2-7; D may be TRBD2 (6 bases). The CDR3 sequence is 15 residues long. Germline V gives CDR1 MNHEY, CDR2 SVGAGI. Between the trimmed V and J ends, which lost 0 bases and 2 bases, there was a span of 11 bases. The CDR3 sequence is CASSYSDRGTYEQYF. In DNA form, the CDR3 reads TGTGCCAGCAGTTACTCGGACCGGGGGACCTACGAGCAGTACTTC.

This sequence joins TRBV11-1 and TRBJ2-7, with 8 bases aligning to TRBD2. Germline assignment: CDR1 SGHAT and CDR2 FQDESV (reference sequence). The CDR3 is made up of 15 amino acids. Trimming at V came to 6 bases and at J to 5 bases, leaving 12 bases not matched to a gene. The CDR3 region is CASSTGGVAVHEQYF. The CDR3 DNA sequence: TGTGCCAGCAGTACGGGGGGGGTGGCAGTCCACGAGCAGTACTTC.

CDR3 bases: TGTGCCACCCGGGGGAGCTTTCAGAATCAGCCCCAGCATTTT. Translation gives CATRGSFQNQPQHF. The genes are TRBV19 and TRBJ1-5, with a tentative D call TRBD1 (5 bases). The CDR3 spans 14 residues. CDR1 and CDR2 (germline): LNHDA, SQIVND (reference sequence). Trimming left V 10 bases short and J 4 bases short, with 17 bases between.

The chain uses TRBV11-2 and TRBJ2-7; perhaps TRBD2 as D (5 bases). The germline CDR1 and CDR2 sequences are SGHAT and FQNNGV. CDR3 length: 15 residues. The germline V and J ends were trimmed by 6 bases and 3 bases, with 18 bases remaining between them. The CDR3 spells CASSLAGGYLYEQYF. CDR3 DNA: TGTGCCAGCAGTCTCGCGGGTGGGTACCTCTACGAGCAGTACTTC.